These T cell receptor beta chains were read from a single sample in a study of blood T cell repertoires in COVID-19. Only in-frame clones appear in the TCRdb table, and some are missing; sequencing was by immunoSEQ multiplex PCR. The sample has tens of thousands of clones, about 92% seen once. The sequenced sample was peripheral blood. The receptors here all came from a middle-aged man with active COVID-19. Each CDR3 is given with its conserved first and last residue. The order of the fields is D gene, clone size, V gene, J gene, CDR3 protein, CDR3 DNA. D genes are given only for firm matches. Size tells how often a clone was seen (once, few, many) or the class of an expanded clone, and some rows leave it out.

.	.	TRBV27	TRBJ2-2	CASSLGAYTGELFF	TGTGCCAGCAGTTTAGGGGCGTACACCGGGGAGCTGTTTTTT
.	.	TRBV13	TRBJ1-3	CASSKGPQGIGGNTIYF	TGTGCCAGCAGCAAAGGCCCCCAGGGAATAGGTGGAAACACCATATATTTT
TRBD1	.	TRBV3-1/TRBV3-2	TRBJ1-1	CASSPRDRGAFF	TGTGCCAGCAGCCCCCGGGACAGGGGAGCTTTCTTT
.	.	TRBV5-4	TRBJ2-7	CASSAAGGVYEQYF	TGTGCCAGCAGCGCCGCGGGTGGAGTCTACGAGCAGTACTTC
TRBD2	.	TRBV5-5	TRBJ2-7	CASSLAPGGGGYEQYF	TGTGCCAGCAGCTTGGCCCCCGGCGGGGGGGGTTACGAGCAGTACTTC
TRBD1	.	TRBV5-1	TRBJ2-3	CASSDSGQGYTQYF	TGCGCCAGCAGCGATTCGGGACAGGGGTATACGCAGTATTTT
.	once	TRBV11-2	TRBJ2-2	CASSPPWGGAISGELFF	TGTGCCAGCAGCCCCCCCTGGGGGGGGGCGATATCCGGGGAGCTGTTTTTT
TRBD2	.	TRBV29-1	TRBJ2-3	CSVGLAGNTDTQYF	TGCAGCGTTGGACTAGCGGGGAACACAGATACGCAGTATTTT
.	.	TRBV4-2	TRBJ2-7	CASSQASQGGTYEQYF	TGTGCCAGCAGCCAAGCATCCCAGGGTGGCACCTACGAGCAGTACTTC
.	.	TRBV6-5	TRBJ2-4	CASTGQQIAKNIQYF	TGTGCCAGCACAGGACAGCAGATAGCCAAAAACATTCAGTACTTC
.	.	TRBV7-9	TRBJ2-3	CASSTSGTDTQYF	TGTGCCAGCAGCACCTCCGGGACAGATACGCAGTATTTT
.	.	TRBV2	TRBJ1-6	CASSEEGNNSPLHF	TGTGCCAGCAGTGAGGAGGGGAATAATTCACCCCTCCACTTT
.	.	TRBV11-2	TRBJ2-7	CASSLDLGRYEQYF	TGTGCCAGCAGCTTAGATCTGGGGCGGTACGAGCAGTACTTC
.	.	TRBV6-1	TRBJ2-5	CASSDWAIQTQYF	TGTGCCAGCAGTGATTGGGCTATCCAGACCCAGTACTTC
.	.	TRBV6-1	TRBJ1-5	CASSEVGRLGGQPQHF	TGTGCCAGCAGTGAAGTAGGGCGGCTCGGGGGGCAGCCCCAGCATTTT
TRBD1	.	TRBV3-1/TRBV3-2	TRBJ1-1	CASSQTGKAFF	TGTGCCAGCAGCCAGACAGGGAAAGCTTTCTTT
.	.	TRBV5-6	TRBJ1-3	CASSSLEQPIYF	TGTGCCAGCAGCTCCCTTGAACAACCCATATATTTT
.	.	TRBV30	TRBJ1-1	CAWSVDRNTEAFF	TGTGCCTGGAGTGTAGACAGGAACACTGAAGCTTTCTTT
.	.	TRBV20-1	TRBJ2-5	CSASREETQYF	TGCAGTGCTAGTAGAGAAGAGACCCAGTACTTC
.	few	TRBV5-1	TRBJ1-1	CASSWGQNTEAFF	TGCGCCAGCAGCTGGGGACAGAACACTGAAGCTTTCTTT
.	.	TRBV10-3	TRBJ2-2	CAISETAGNTGELFF	TGTGCCATCAGTGAGACAGCCGGGAACACCGGGGAGCTGTTTTTT
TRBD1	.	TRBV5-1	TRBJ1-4	CASSSGTGRNEKLFF	TGCGCCAGCAGCTCCGGGACAGGCCGTAATGAAAAACTGTTTTTT
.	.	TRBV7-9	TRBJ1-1	CASSFGVRRTEAFF	TGTGCCAGCAGCTTTGGGGTACGGAGGACTGAAGCTTTCTTT
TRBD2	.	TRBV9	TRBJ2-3	CASSVSGVGDTQYF	TGTGCCAGCAGCGTTAGCGGGGTTGGAGATACGCAGTATTTT
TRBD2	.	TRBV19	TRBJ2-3	CASSRTSGGSTDTQYF	TGTGCCAGTAGCCGGACTAGCGGAGGGAGCACAGATACGCAGTATTTT
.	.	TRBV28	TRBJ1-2	CASSFRGYGYTF	TGTGCCAGCAGTTTCCGGGGCTATGGCTACACCTTC
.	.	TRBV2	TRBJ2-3	CASGERGTPTSTDTQYF	TGTGCCAGCGGGGAGAGAGGCACGCCGACCAGCACAGATACGCAGTATTTT
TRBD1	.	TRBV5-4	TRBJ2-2	CASSYGTGGNTGELFF	TGTGCCAGCAGCTACGGGACAGGGGGTAACACCGGGGAGCTGTTTTTT
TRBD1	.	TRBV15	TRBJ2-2	CATSRGGTGRTGELFF	TGTGCCACCAGCAGGGGGGGGACAGGGCGCACCGGGGAGCTGTTTTTT
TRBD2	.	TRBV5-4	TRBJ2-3	CASSPVSSGGQPPTQYF	TGTGCCAGCAGCCCCGTTTCGAGCGGGGGGCAGCCCCCCACGCAGTATTTT
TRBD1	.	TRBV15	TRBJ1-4	CATSREDRGDEKLFF	TGTGCCACCAGCAGGGAGGACAGGGGGGATGAAAAACTGTTTTTT